The T cell receptor beta chain under discussion was sequenced for a study of blood T cell repertoires in COVID-19 (dated by TCRdb to about 2020). Study-level background: Samples covering the acute and convalescent phases of COVID-19 were provided by collaborators in the United States, Italy and Spain. Deeply sampled blood TCRbeta repertoires from subjects exposed to, actively infected with, or recovered from COVID-19 were included in the dataset. The prospective study material was composed of cDNA or gDNA derived from T cells, B-cell-depleted T cells, or PBMCs. Where available, HLA class I and class II types were obtained from metadata supplied by the sample provider rather than from assay-based typing. Sample metadata almost always included a de-identified subject ID, COVID-19 status, age in years and sex. A freely available public database, intended as a resource for researchers studying the immune response to SARS-CoV-2, is where the repertoires were released. The samples were drawn from the first 160 participants of the ongoing ImmuneRACE study and from 950 to 1,500 subjects provided by 6 global collaborators.

TCRbeta CDR3 regions were amplified from genomic DNA by means of the immunoSEQ Assay, a bias-controlled multiplex PCR. Concerning the study's data processing: The number of nucleated cells in each sample was estimated by amplification of reference gene primers within the assay. Sequence reads were collapsed and filtered to measure the absolute abundance of every unique TCRbeta CDR3 rearrangement. Productive Simpson clonality was computed per sample as the square root of Simpson's diversity index over productive rearrangements. In its TCRdb copy, this immuneACCESS table keeps in-frame sequences only and misses some clones. Where compared with another copy, unresolved V genes explain less than half of these, and the others have no known cause. D and trimming come from the DNA, and the V and J calls and clone size come from that table. The sample table shows some 270,000 clones, and 70% to 90% are seen once. About 4% of the sample is held by the ten biggest clonotypes.

Here is what the overall study found, with its caveats: The amount of clinical and demographic metadata varied by source and participant and was provided uncurated.

Counted from cysteine to phenylalanine, this CDR3 has 18 amino acids. Only CDR3 DNA remains: 54 bases, in frame from the first base. The germline V gene (reference sequence) sets CDR1 to SGHNT and CDR2 to YYREEE. Trimmed from V: 1 base; trimmed from J: 2 bases; junction bases lacking a gene match: 14. The table lists this clone with a few counts. Which antigen it targets is not known. There are no base qualities to consult, and no much larger clone falls within one base. Participants in the prospective study were enrolled through a virtual design, were aged roughly 18 to 90 years, and lived in 20 to 30 United States geographic areas. Cohort assignment in the prospective study relied on participant-reported clinical history from a screening survey and a study questionnaire. Mobile phlebotomists in the prospective study collected whole blood, serum and a nasopharyngeal or oropharyngeal swab from every participant. Participants in the prospective study had the option to provide additional blood draws and questionnaires over an approximately 2-month period. Blood samples from the prospective study were shipped frozen or at room temperature prior to DNA extraction.

Recombination connected TRBV5-4 to TRBJ2-7, with 8 middle bases fitting TRBD2. The TCR originated in a woman in her twenties or thirties with acute COVID-19. The sequenced sample consisted of PBMCs or T cells enriched from blood (not recorded which). The nucleotide sequence reads TGTGCCAGCAGCTTGAGACTAAATCGACTAGCGATCGCCTACGAGCAGTACTTC. Translation gives CASSLRLNRLAIAYEQYF.